A selection of T cell receptor beta chains follows, all from one sample in a study of blood T cell repertoires in COVID-19. The table came from immunoSEQ multiplex PCR; TCRdb's copy has only in-frame clones and leaves some out. The sample records about 33,000 clones, 87% being singletons. Input material: peripheral blood. Receptor source: a man in his fifties or sixties with acute or convalescent COVID-19. Both conserved end residues are part of each CDR3. D genes are given only for firm matches. Clone size, where shown, is once, few, many, or a class for clones that have expanded.

CASSVGPAKNIQYF	TGTGCCAGCAGTGTTGGGCCGGCCAAAAACATTCAGTACTTC	-	TRBJ2-4	-	TRBV25-1
CASSQGVGLAGANEQFF	TGCGCCAGCAGCCAAGGGGTAGGACTAGCGGGAGCCAATGAGCAGTTCTTC	-	TRBJ2-1	TRBD2	TRBV4-1
CASSPGTGWRDSPLHF	TGTGCCAGCTCACCTGGGACAGGGTGGAGAGATTCACCCCTCCACTTT	-	TRBJ1-6	TRBD1	TRBV18
CASSGGTGIFRTEAFF	TGTGCCAGCAGTGGGGGGACAGGGATATTTCGGACTGAAGCTTTCTTT	-	TRBJ1-1	TRBD1	TRBV6-1
CASSPSGQGTPLHF	TGTGCCAGCAGTCCGTCGGGACAGGGTACACCCCTCCACTTT	-	TRBJ1-6	TRBD1	TRBV28
CASSLRSIAGGPYNEQFF	TGTGCCAGCAGCTTACGATCCATAGCGGGAGGGCCTTACAATGAGCAGTTCTTC	-	TRBJ2-1	TRBD2	TRBV7-9
CASSLTTSGRGEGKQFF	TGTGCCAGCAGCTTAACGACTAGCGGGAGAGGAGAGGGGAAGCAGTTCTTC	-	TRBJ2-1	TRBD2	TRBV11-2
CASSDKIQNSPLHF	TGTGCCAGCAGTGACAAGATCCAGAATTCACCCCTCCACTTT	few	TRBJ1-6	-	TRBV2
CASSSPYSWTDQTTKDTQYF	TGTGCCAGCAGTTCCCCCTACTCATGGACAGACCAAACGACAAAAGATACGCAGTATTTT	once	TRBJ2-3	-	TRBV27
CASSPTSPGQVRHEQYF	TGCGCCAGCAGCCCCACTTCTCCGGGACAGGTACGACACGAGCAGTACTTC	-	TRBJ2-7	TRBD1	TRBV5-1
CASSPFEGRQETQYF	TGTGCCAGCAGCCCCTTTGAGGGCCGACAAGAGACCCAGTACTTC	-	TRBJ2-5	-	TRBV3-1/TRBV3-2
CASSLRRVGTGGQPQHF	TGTGCCAGCAGCTTACGGAGAGTCGGGACCGGGGGTCAGCCCCAGCATTTT	-	TRBJ1-5	-	TRBV7-6
CASSYEPGPDTQYF	TGTGCCAGCAGTTACGAGCCGGGTCCAGATACGCAGTATTTT	once	TRBJ2-3	-	TRBV6-5
CASSLSGSTDTQYF	TGTGCCAGTAGTCTTTCAGGGTCCACAGATACGCAGTATTTT	-	TRBJ2-3	-	TRBV19
CASSLLGTGYNEKLFF	TGTGCCAGCAGCTTGTTGGGGACAGGGTATAATGAAAAACTGTTTTTT	-	TRBJ1-4	TRBD1	TRBV5-8
CASSLGTPGESPLHF	TGTGCCAGCAGCTTAGGGACCCCAGGGGAATCACCCCTCCACTTT	-	TRBJ1-6	-	TRBV7-9
CASSLRTDTGELFF	TGCGCCAGCAGCTTAAGGACAGACACCGGGGAGCTGTTTTTT	-	TRBJ2-2	-	TRBV5-1
CSVQDRTEAFF	TGCAGCGTACAGGATCGCACTGAAGCTTTCTTT	-	TRBJ1-1	-	TRBV29-1
CASSLSAGVADTQYF	TGTGCCAGCAGCTTATCCGCGGGAGTCGCAGATACGCAGTATTTT	-	TRBJ2-3	TRBD2	TRBV11-2
CASSLRLVTDTQYF	TGTGCCAGTAGCCTTCGACTAGTCACAGATACGCAGTATTTT	-	TRBJ2-3	-	TRBV19
CASSSSPGAGNQPQHF	TGTGCCAGTAGTTCTAGCCCCGGTGCCGGCAATCAGCCCCAGCATTTT	-	TRBJ1-5	-	TRBV19
CASSETATDTQYF	TGCGCCAGCAGTGAGACAGCTACAGATACGCAGTATTTT	-	TRBJ2-3	-	TRBV10-1
CASSPWTGEGNTIYF	TGTGCTAGCAGCCCATGGACAGGGGAAGGAAACACCATATATTTT	few	TRBJ1-3	TRBD1	TRBV7-7
CSGGQGGEKLFF	TGCAGCGGTGGACAGGGGGGTGAAAAACTGTTTTTT	-	TRBJ1-4	TRBD1	TRBV29-1
CASSLARSTEAFF	TGTGCCAGCAGCTTAGCCCGGAGTACTGAAGCTTTCTTT	-	TRBJ1-1	-	TRBV11-2
CASSSGQNTEAFF	TGTGCCAGCTCGTCGGGACAAAACACTGAAGCTTTCTTT	-	TRBJ1-1	-	TRBV18
CASSKTGTSGRNTGELFF	TGCGCCAGCAGCAAAACCGGGACTAGCGGGAGAAACACCGGGGAGCTGTTTTTT	-	TRBJ2-2	TRBD2	TRBV10-1
CASSSGTGFGSYEQYF	TGCGCCAGCAGCTCTGGGACAGGGTTTGGCTCCTACGAGCAGTACTTC	-	TRBJ2-7	TRBD1	TRBV5-1
CASSLRQGGNEQFF	TGTGCCAGCAGCCTGAGACAGGGTGGTAATGAGCAGTTCTTC	-	TRBJ2-1	TRBD1	TRBV11-2
CASSFRRENYEQYF	TGTGCCAGCAGCTTCAGGCGGGAGAACTACGAGCAGTACTTC	-	TRBJ2-7	TRBD2	TRBV11-1
CASTQGSNTEAFF	TGTGCCAGCACCCAGGGGTCGAACACTGAAGCTTTCTTT	-	TRBJ1-1	-	TRBV6-5
CASSGRRQSSYNEQFF	TGTGCCAGCAGTGGGCGGCGACAGAGCTCCTACAATGAGCAGTTCTTC	-	TRBJ2-1	-	TRBV6-1
CASSQGRGQSSYNEQFF	TGCGCCAGCAGCCAAGGACGCGGGCAGAGCTCCTACAATGAGCAGTTCTTC	-	TRBJ2-1	-	TRBV4-1
CASSLAVGAAGANVLTF	TGTGCCAGCAGCTTAGCGGTTGGGGCTGCTGGGGCCAACGTCCTGACTTTC	-	TRBJ2-6	-	TRBV7-9
CASRLQAGTEEQYF	TGTGCCAGCAGACTCCAAGCGGGGACGGAGGAGCAGTACTTC	-	TRBJ2-7	TRBD2	TRBV2
CATSDRQGPGANVLTF	TGTGCCACCAGTGACCGACAGGGTCCTGGGGCCAACGTCCTGACTTTC	-	TRBJ2-6	TRBD1	TRBV24-1
CASSRDRGGYYEQYF	TGTGCCAGTAGTCGCGACAGGGGCGGATACTACGAGCAGTACTTC	-	TRBJ2-7	TRBD1	TRBV19
CASSFYTSSYNEQFF	TGTGCCAGCAGCTTTTATACTAGCTCCTACAATGAGCAGTTCTTC	-	TRBJ2-1	-	TRBV7-8
CASSLEAGGYDSPLHF	TGTGCCAGCAGTTTGGAGGCGGGGGGTTATGATTCACCCCTCCACTTT	-	TRBJ1-6	-	TRBV27
CASSYGTGDTDTQYF	TGTGCCAGCAGTTACGGGACAGGGGACACAGATACGCAGTATTTT	-	TRBJ2-3	TRBD1	TRBV6-2/TRBV6-3
CASGLRDSYNSPLHF	TGTGCCAGCGGCCTCCGTGACAGTTATAATTCACCCCTCCACTTT	-	TRBJ1-6	-	TRBV28
CASSYDSFSNYGYTF	TGCGCCAGCAGCTATGACAGCTTTTCCAACTATGGCTACACCTTC	-	TRBJ1-2	-	TRBV5-1
CASSPGTSGYTGELFF	TGTGCTAGCAGCCCCGGGACTAGCGGGTATACCGGGGAGCTGTTTTTT	-	TRBJ2-2	TRBD2	TRBV7-7
CSAEGDRVDGYTF	TGCAGCGCCGAAGGGGACAGGGTCGATGGCTACACCTTC	-	TRBJ1-2	TRBD1	TRBV29-1
CASSVTSGSSFNEQFF	TGTGCCAGCAGTGTGACTAGCGGGAGTTCTTTCAATGAGCAGTTCTTC	-	TRBJ2-1	TRBD2	TRBV25-1
CASSIDRGSQGDEQFF	TGTGCCAGTAGTATAGATAGGGGGTCCCAGGGGGATGAGCAGTTCTTC	-	TRBJ2-1	TRBD1	TRBV19
CASSLALSEAFF	TGTGCCAGCAGTTTAGCGCTAAGTGAAGCTTTCTTT	few	TRBJ1-1	-	TRBV12-3/TRBV12-4
CATSRVGGLGTEAFF	TGTGCCACCAGCAGAGTCGGGGGGCTAGGGACTGAAGCTTTCTTT	-	TRBJ1-1	-	TRBV15
CASSSPRQGVSEETQYF	TGTGCCAGCAGCTCCCCGAGACAGGGTGTATCTGAAGAGACCCAGTACTTC	once	TRBJ2-5	TRBD1	TRBV7-8
CASTYRGGYTF	TGTGCCAGCACCTACAGGGGTGGCTACACCTTC	-	TRBJ1-2	TRBD1	TRBV12-3/TRBV12-4
CASSYSTGNTEAFF	TGTGCCAGCAGTTACTCGACAGGGAACACTGAAGCTTTCTTT	-	TRBJ1-1	-	TRBV6-5
CASTTGMDSGNTIYF	TGTGCCAGCACAACAGGGATGGACTCTGGAAACACCATATATTTT	-	TRBJ1-3	-	TRBV5-6
CATWGGQGGPYNEQFF	TGTGCCACCTGGGGGGGACAGGGTGGTCCCTACAATGAGCAGTTCTTC	-	TRBJ2-1	TRBD1	TRBV2